This entry is about one T cell receptor (beta chain). Antigen: not known. These data come from a study of OX40 agonist ivuxolimab in advanced cancers. Study findings and constraints: Blood T cells, both CD4+ and CD8+, expanded clonally by week 6 at 0.1 to 3.0 mg/kg.

The protocol was immunoSEQ multiplex PCR, while the TCRdb copy is restricted to in-frame clones and leaves out a portion. The repertoire consists of about 77,000 clones, with 83% occurring once and the leading ten covering about 0.71%. From germline, CDR1 is SNHLY and CDR2 FYNNEI. J lost 4 bases, V lost 7 bases, and 8 bases had no gene match. The CDR3 has 14 residues. The sequence was obtained from an adult with an advanced solid tumor such as melanoma, head and neck, liver or kidney cancer. The V call is TRBV2, the J call TRBJ2-7, with 9 positions matching TRBD1. The source was CD4+ or CD8+ T cells sorted from blood, collected in a trial of the OX40 agonist ivuxolimab. CDR3 residues: CASTPRTGVYEQYF. The CDR3 nucleotides are TGTGCCAGCACCCCAAGGACAGGGGTGTACGAGCAGTACTTC.